These 4 T cell receptor beta chains came from one sample sequenced in a study of cytomegalovirus exposure and HLA in healthy donors. Primers included in the PCR were 60 Vbeta and 13 Jbeta primers. This table comes from immunoSEQ multiplex PCR, and its TCRdb copy is limited to in-frame clones, with some not included. The sample has fewer than 95,000 clones, less than 85% seen once. Input material: PBMCs. Receptors originate from a man aged 35-49 years in good health and CMV-seropositive.

The gene calls are TRBV7-3 and TRBJ2-4, with D possibly matching TRBD2 (7 bases). Germline CDR1 reads SGHTA; CDR2 reads FQGTGA. Trimming shortened V by 5 bases and J by 6 bases, and 23 bases separated the two germline ends. The CDR3 has 17 amino acids. CDR3 nucleotides: TGTGCCAGCAGCCCACTGCTTCGGGGGGCCCAGGGAAACATTCAGTACTTC. Encoded protein: CASSPLLRGAQGNIQYF.

This sequence joins TRBV27 and TRBJ2-2, with D possibly TRBD2 on 6 matching bases. V gave up 5 bases and J gave up 1 base, with 11 bases separating them. Germline lookup yields CDR1 MNHEY and CDR2 SMNVEV (reference sequence). This CDR3 region has 15 residues. CDR3 region: CASSTRLVNTGELFF. DNA for the CDR3: TGTGCCAGCAGTACGAGACTAGTGAACACCGGGGAGCTGTTTTTT.

The chain has TRBV27 and TRBJ1-6, with D possibly TRBD1 on 5 matching bases. CDR3 size: 13 residues. CDR1 MNHEY and CDR2 SMNVEV come from the germline V gene (reference sequence). V lost 8 bases, J lost 7 bases, and 12 bases lay in between. The CDR3 DNA follows: TGTGCCAGCGGCTCTTACAGGAATTCACCCCTCCACTTT. It specifies CASGSYRNSPLHF.

Here the CDR3 DNA reads TGTGCCAGCAGGAATACTCGGGACAGGGGGCTCCAAGAGACCCAGTACTTC. It encodes CASRNTRDRGLQETQYF. The chain uses TRBV28 and TRBJ2-5, with 12 bases identical to TRBD1. Losses at the gene ends were 6 bases for V and 1 base for J; bases not matched to a gene: 9. Per germline, CDR1 MDHEN and CDR2 SYDVKM. This CDR3 has 17 residues.